These T cell receptor beta chains were read from a single sample in a study of CD8 T cells in Susac syndrome. MiXCR, applied by TCRdb to the immunoSEQ multiplex PCR reads, yields one record per CDR3 protein. The data hold 90,000 to 110,000 distinct CDR3 sequences, with 95% to 98% observed a single time. Sample: CD4+ T cells from PBMCs. The receptors derive from a human donor in good health. Both conserved end residues are part of each CDR3. The D gene is left open where the match is weak. Clone size, where shown, is once, few, many, or a class for clones that have expanded.

v_call	j_call	clone_size	d_call	cdr3_nt	cdr3_aa
TRBV15	TRBJ2-7	NA	NA	TGTGCCACCAGCAGAGGACGGCTTTACGAGCAGTACTTC	CATSRGRLYEQYF
TRBV29-1	TRBJ2-3	NA	TRBD2	TGCAGCGCCGCGGCGGGAGGGACCCAAAATACGCAGTATTTT	CSAAAGGTQNTQYF
TRBV29-1	TRBJ2-1	NA	NA	TGCAGCGTCCGATCGAAGAGTCTTGACGCGCAGTTCTTC	CSVRSKSLDAQFF
TRBV12-3/TRBV12-4	TRBJ2-7	NA	NA	TGTGCCAGCAGTCGGAACTACGAGCAGTACTTC	CASSRNYEQYF
TRBV28	TRBJ2-3	NA	NA	TGTGCCAGCAGTTCCCCAAGAGGGGTTAGCACAGATACGCAGTATTTT	CASSSPRGVSTDTQYF
TRBV5-1	TRBJ1-1	NA	NA	TGCGCCAGCAGCTTGGCCTCCCGATCAGCAGCTTTCTTT	CASSLASRSAAFF
TRBV2	TRBJ2-7	once	NA	TGTGCCAGCAGTGAACGTTTTGCGTACGAGCAGTACTTC	CASSERFAYEQYF
TRBV6-1	TRBJ1-2	NA	TRBD1	TGTGCCAGCAGTCGATCGGACAGGGGAGCTAACTATGGCTACACCTTC	CASSRSDRGANYGYTF
TRBV28	TRBJ2-2	NA	NA	TGTGCCAGCAGTTTAAAGGGGGCCGGGGAGCTGTTTTTT	CASSLKGAGELFF
TRBV12-3/TRBV12-4	TRBJ2-5	NA	NA	TGTGCCAGCAGTCCCCAGGTGGAGACCCAGTACTTC	CASSPQVETQYF
TRBV6-1	TRBJ2-7	NA	TRBD1	TGTGCCAGCGATCGAACCGGGACAGACACCTACGAGCAGTACTTC	CASDRTGTDTYEQYF
TRBV19	TRBJ1-5	NA	TRBD1	TGTGCCAGTAGAGGAGGTGGACAGGCTAGTCAGCCCCAGCATTTT	CASRGGGQASQPQHF
TRBV7-3	TRBJ2-3	NA	TRBD1	TGTGCCAGCAGCTTACTCGACAGGGCATCTTCAGATACGCAGTATTTT	CASSLLDRASSDTQYF
TRBV2	TRBJ2-4	NA	NA	TGTGCCAGCAGTGACCTCAGCGTCAAAAACATTCAGTACTTC	CASSDLSVKNIQYF
TRBV7-6	TRBJ2-5	once	NA	TGTGCCAGCAGCACCCCGATTAGGTTGGGGGAGACCCAGTACTTC	CASSTPIRLGETQYF
TRBV5-1	TRBJ1-5	NA	NA	TGCGCCAGCAGCTTTGGGCAGGCCAATCAGCCCCAGCATTTT	CASSFGQANQPQHF
TRBV9	TRBJ1-1	once	TRBD1	TGTGCCAGCAGCGTAGCTCGGAGGACAGGGGAGAACACTGAAGCTTTCTTT	CASSVARRTGENTEAFF
TRBV12-5	TRBJ2-6	NA	NA	TGTGCTAGTGGCGTCGACTTATCTGGGGCCAACGTCCTGACTTTC	CASGVDLSGANVLTF
TRBV29-1	TRBJ2-3	NA	TRBD2	TGCAGCGTAGGACTAGGCCGGGATAGGAGCACAGATACGCAGTATTTT	CSVGLGRDRSTDTQYF
TRBV4-1	TRBJ1-1	NA	NA	TGCGCCAGCAGTCTCCAGACAGTGAATGAAGCTTTCTTT	CASSLQTVNEAFF
TRBV12-3/TRBV12-4	TRBJ1-5	once	TRBD1	TGTGCCAGCAGCACCGGGGGACAGGGGGTTTATCAGCCCCAGCATTTT	CASSTGGQGVYQPQHF
TRBV3-1	TRBJ2-1	once	TRBD2	TGTGCCAGCAGCCGGGGGACTAGCGGGTTTTACAATGAGCAGTTCTTC	CASSRGTSGFYNEQFF
TRBV20-1	TRBJ1-1	NA	NA	TGCAGTGCTAGAGATTTGTCCCTGAACACTGAAGCTTTCTTT	CSARDLSLNTEAFF
TRBV11-3	TRBJ2-5	NA	NA	TGTGCCAGCAGCTTAGGTTCTGGGGCCCAAGAGACCCAGTACTTC	CASSLGSGAQETQYF
TRBV12-3/TRBV12-4	TRBJ2-4	NA	NA	TGTGCCAGCAGTTTAAATACCGGGGTTATCGCCAAAAACATTCAGTACTTC	CASSLNTGVIAKNIQYF
TRBV9	TRBJ1-3	NA	TRBD1	TGTGCCAGCAGCGTAGCTGGGACAGTCTCTGGAAACACCATATATTTT	CASSVAGTVSGNTIYF
TRBV28	TRBJ1-4	once	NA	TGTGCCAGCAGTTTAAGGAGAGCAACTAATGAAAAACTGTTTTTT	CASSLRRATNEKLFF
TRBV20-1	TRBJ2-5	NA	TRBD2	TGCAGTGCTAGAGCGCTGGCTACCGGACTAGCGGTCGAGACCCAGTACTTC	CSARALATGLAVETQYF
TRBV24-1	TRBJ2-5	NA	NA	TGTGCCACCAGTGATTCCCTTCCAAAAGAGACCCAGTACTTC	CATSDSLPKETQYF
TRBV18	TRBJ1-2	NA	NA	TGTGCCAGCTCACGTCCTGGGGGGGACGGCTACACCTTC	CASSRPGGDGYTF
TRBV29-1	TRBJ2-3	NA	NA	TGCAGCGTTGAAGTGCAGGATACGCAGTATTTT	CSVEVQDTQYF
TRBV28	TRBJ2-2	NA	NA	TGTGCCAGCACTGTGACCTCCGGGGAGCTGTTTTTT	CASTVTSGELFF
TRBV27	TRBJ1-2	NA	NA	TGTGCCAGCAGTTTATCCTCGGTACGCGGGGGTGGCTACACCTTC	CASSLSSVRGGGYTF
TRBV18	TRBJ1-5	NA	NA	TGTGCCAGCTCACCACCGGCTCAGGGCAATCAGCCCCAGCATTTT	CASSPPAQGNQPQHF
TRBV6-6	TRBJ1-2	once	NA	TGTGCCATCCCTGGAGGGACGCAGGAAGGCTACACCTTC	CAIPGGTQEGYTF
TRBV4-1	TRBJ2-3	NA	NA	TGCGCCAGCAGCCAAGATCTGGGCAGGGCCACAGATACGCAGTATTTT	CASSQDLGRATDTQYF
TRBV4-2	TRBJ2-1	NA	NA	TGTGCCAGCAGCCAATACGGGAGCGAAAATGAGCAGTTCTTC	CASSQYGSENEQFF
TRBV14	TRBJ1-2	NA	NA	TGTGCCAGCAGCCAACGGGGCGGAGACTATGGCTACACCTTC	CASSQRGGDYGYTF
TRBV3-1	TRBJ1-4	NA	NA	TGTGCCAGCAGCCTGGGACGGGCGGATGAAAAACTGTTTTTT	CASSLGRADEKLFF
TRBV20-1	TRBJ1-5	NA	TRBD1	TGCAGTGCTAGAGAGACAGGGCAGCAGCCCCAGCATTTT	CSARETGQQPQHF
TRBV28	TRBJ2-5	NA	TRBD2	TGTGCCAGCAGCTCTAGCGGGGCGCACCGGGAGACCCAGTACTTC	CASSSSGAHRETQYF
TRBV30	TRBJ2-3	NA	TRBD2	TGTGCCTGGACCATCGGGGGGGGAGTGACAGATACGCAGTATTTT	CAWTIGGGVTDTQYF
TRBV27	TRBJ1-2	NA	NA	TGTGCCAGCAGCACCCCGCCCCATGGCTACACCTTC	CASSTPPHGYTF
TRBV19	TRBJ1-3	NA	TRBD1	TGTGCCAGTAGTTCCCGGGACAGCTCTGGAAACACCATATATTTT	CASSSRDSSGNTIYF
TRBV2	TRBJ2-6	NA	TRBD2	TGTGCCAGCAGCGGGGAGGGCTCTGGGGCCAACGTCCTGACTTTC	CASSGEGSGANVLTF
TRBV9	TRBJ2-7	NA	NA	TGTGCCAGCAGCGTAGGGGCGGCTCCGGGCCTCCTCGAGCAGTACTTC	CASSVGAAPGLLEQYF
TRBV7-2	TRBJ2-3	few	NA	TGTGCCAGCAGCTTCATCACAGATACGCAGTATTTT	CASSFITDTQYF
TRBV7-2	TRBJ2-7	NA	NA	TGTGCCAGCAGCACGGACGGGTTCGAGCAGTACTTC	CASSTDGFEQYF
TRBV6-5	TRBJ1-1	NA	NA	TGTGCCAGCAGGCCCGAGAGGGGAAGCACTGAAGCTTTCTTT	CASRPERGSTEAFF
TRBV12-3/TRBV12-4	TRBJ1-5	NA	NA	TGTGCCAGCAGTTTAAGGACTATGCGCAATCAGCCCCAGCATTTT	CASSLRTMRNQPQHF
TRBV6-6	TRBJ2-5	NA	TRBD1	TGTGCCAGCAGTAAACAGGGGGAGACCCAGTACTTC	CASSKQGETQYF
TRBV29-1	TRBJ2-2	once	TRBD1	TGCAGCGCCCTGACAGGGAATACCGGGGAGCTGTTTTTT	CSALTGNTGELFF
TRBV12-3/TRBV12-4	TRBJ2-7	NA	TRBD2	TGTGCCAGCAGTTTTTCGGTTAGCGGGAATTCCTACGAGCAGTACTTC	CASSFSVSGNSYEQYF
TRBV7-2	TRBJ2-4	NA	NA	TGTGCCAGCAGTAGTTTGCCGGCGTGGGCCAAAAACATTCAGTACTTC	CASSSLPAWAKNIQYF